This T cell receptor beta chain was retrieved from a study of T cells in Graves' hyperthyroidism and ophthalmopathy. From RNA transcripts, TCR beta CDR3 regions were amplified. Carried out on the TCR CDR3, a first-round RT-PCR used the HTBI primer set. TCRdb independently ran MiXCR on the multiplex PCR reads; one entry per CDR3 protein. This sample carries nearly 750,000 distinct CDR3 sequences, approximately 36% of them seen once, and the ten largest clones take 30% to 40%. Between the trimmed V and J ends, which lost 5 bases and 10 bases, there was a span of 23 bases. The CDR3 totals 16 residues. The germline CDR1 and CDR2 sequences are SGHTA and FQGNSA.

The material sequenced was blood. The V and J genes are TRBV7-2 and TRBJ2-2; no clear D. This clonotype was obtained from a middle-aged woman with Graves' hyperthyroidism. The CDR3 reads CASSQDTRPSLEELFF. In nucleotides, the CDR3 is TGTGCCAGCAGCCAAGATACCAGACCATCCTTAGAGGAGCTGTTTTTT.